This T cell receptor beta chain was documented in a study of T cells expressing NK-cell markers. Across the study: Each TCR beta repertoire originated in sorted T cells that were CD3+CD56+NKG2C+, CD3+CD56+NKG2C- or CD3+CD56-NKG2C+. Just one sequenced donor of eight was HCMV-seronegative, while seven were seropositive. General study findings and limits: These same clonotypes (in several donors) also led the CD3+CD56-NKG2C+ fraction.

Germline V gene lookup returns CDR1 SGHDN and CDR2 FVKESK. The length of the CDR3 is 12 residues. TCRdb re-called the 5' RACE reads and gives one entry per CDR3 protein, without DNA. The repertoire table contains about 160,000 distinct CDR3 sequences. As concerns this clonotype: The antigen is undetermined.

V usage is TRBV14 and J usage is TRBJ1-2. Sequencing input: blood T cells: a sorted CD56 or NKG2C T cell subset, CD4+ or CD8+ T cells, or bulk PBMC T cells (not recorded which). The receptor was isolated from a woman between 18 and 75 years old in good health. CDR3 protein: CASSQGPGRYTF. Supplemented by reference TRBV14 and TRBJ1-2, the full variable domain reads EAGVTQFPSHSVIEKGQTVTLRCDPISGHDNLYWYRRVMGKEIKFLLHFVKESKQDESGMPNNRFLAERTGGTYSTLKVQPAELEDSGVYFCASSQGPGRYTFGSGTRLTVV.